This T cell receptor (beta chain) was captured by sequencing in a study of molecular identifiers for immune sequencing clone quantification. With listed TCR primers and previously described methods, bulk TCR libraries were prepared. One entry per CDR3 protein, called by TCRdb with MiXCR from the PCR reads. This sample carries some 590,000 distinct CDR3 sequences, less than 30% of them seen once, and the ten largest clones take about 0.78%. A word on this clonotype: What it recognizes is unknown.

The naive CD8 libraries originated from between about 17,000 and 1,000,000 sorted cells and drew on 10%, 30% or 50% RNA. Isolation of naive CD8 T cells was achieved by sorting on a CD8+CD4-CCR7+CD45RA+ phenotype. Study results and limitations: Clones that had above 20 RNA copies took up over 98% of effector molecules but under 1% in naive cells.

The specimen was naive CD8+ T cells from blood, with Jurkat cell RNA spiked in. Sample subset: FACS-sorted CD8+CD4-CCR7+CD45RA+ naive T cells. This clonotype was obtained from a human donor in good health. Some libraries in this study had Jurkat cell RNA spiked in.

CDR3 residues: CASSGRARSGIYEQYF. The CDR3 DNA follows: TGTGCCAGCAGCGGTAGGGCCCGGTCGGGGATATACGAGCAGTACTTC. V usage is TRBV7-6 and J usage is TRBJ2-7; TRBD2 is a possible D gene (5 bases). Trimming removed 5 bases at V and 4 bases at J, with 21 bases between. Per the germline V gene, CDR1 is SGHVS and CDR2 is FNYEAQ. The CDR3 extends over 16 amino acids. Combining the CDR3 with reference TRBV7-6 and TRBJ2-7 gives the whole variable domain GAGVSQSPRYKVTKRGQDVALRCDPISGHVSLYWYRQALGQGPEFLTYFNYEAQQDKSGLPNDRFSAERPEGSISTLTIQRTEQRDSAMYRCASSGRARSGIYEQYFGPGTRLTVT.